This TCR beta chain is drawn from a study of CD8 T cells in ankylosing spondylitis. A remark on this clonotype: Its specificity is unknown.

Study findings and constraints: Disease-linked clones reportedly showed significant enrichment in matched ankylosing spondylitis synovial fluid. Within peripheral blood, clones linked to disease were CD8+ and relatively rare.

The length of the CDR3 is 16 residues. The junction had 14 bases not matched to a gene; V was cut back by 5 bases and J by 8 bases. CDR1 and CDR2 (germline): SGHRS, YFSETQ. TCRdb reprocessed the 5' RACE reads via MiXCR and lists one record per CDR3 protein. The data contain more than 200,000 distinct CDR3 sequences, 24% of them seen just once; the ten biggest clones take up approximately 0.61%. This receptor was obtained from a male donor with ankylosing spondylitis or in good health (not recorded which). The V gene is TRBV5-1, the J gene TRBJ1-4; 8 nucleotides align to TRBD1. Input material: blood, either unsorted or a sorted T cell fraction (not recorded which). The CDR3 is CASRPRTGFYGEKLFF. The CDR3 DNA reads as TGCGCCAGCAGGCCCCGGACAGGGTTTTACGGCGAAAAACTGTTTTTT.